This T cell receptor (beta chain) emerged from a study of cytomegalovirus exposure and HLA in healthy donors. Remarks on this clone: Its specificity is unknown.

The CDR3 covers 17 residues. V shed 0 bases, J shed 1 base, and the junction held 6 bases outside the gene matches. The V gene's germline CDR1 is SGDLS and CDR2 YYNGEE. General study results and limits: TCR clusters originating in the first cohort tended to co-occur in the roughly 120 validation repertoires, according to a later analysis.

Sequencing was performed with immunoSEQ multiplex PCR; in TCRdb, only in-frame clones are kept and a portion is missing. The sample yields 150,000 to 200,000 clones, roughly 83% seen once. The sequenced sample consisted of PBMCs. The sequence was collected from a man aged 25 to 40 in good health and CMV-seropositive. The chain uses TRBV9 and TRBJ2-1; TRBD2 matches 8 bases. For the CDR3, the DNA is TGTGCCAGCAGCGTAGCTAACGGGGGGGAATCCTACAATGAGCAGTTCTTC. As protein: CASSVANGGESYNEQFF.